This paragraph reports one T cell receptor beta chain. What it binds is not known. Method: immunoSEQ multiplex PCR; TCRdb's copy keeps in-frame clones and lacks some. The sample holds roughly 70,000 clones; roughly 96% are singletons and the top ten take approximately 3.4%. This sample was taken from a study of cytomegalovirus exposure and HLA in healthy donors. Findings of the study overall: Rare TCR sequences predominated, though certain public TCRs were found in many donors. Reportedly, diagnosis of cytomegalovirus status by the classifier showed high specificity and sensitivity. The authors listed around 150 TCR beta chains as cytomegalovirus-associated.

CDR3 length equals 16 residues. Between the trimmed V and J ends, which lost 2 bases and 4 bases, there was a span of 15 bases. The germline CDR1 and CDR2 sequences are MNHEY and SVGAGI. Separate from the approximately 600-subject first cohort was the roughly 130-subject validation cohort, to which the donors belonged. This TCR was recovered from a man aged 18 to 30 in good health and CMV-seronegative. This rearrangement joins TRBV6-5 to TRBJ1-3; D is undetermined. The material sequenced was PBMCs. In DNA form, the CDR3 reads TGTGCCAGCAGTTACGGTTTCCCCCCTCGGGGAAACACCATATATTTT. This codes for CASSYGFPPRGNTIYF.